A selection of T cell receptor beta chains follows, all from one sample in a study of blood T cell repertoires in COVID-19. Assay: immunoSEQ multiplex PCR; the TCRdb copy retains only in-frame clones and omits some. The repertoire holds 280,000 or so clones, with approximately 85% as singletons. The sequenced material came from peripheral blood. These TCRs come from a man younger than 30 with active or convalescent COVID-19. The CDR3 runs from the conserved cysteine through the conserved F or W. The order of the fields is V gene, J gene, CDR3 protein.

V: TRBV12-3/TRBV12-4
J: TRBJ1-5
CDR3: CASSLSRRQPQHF

V: TRBV7-9
J: TRBJ1-4
CDR3: CASSLGQLGEKLFF

V: TRBV13
J: TRBJ2-2
CDR3: CASTRGYTGELFF

V: TRBV6-2/TRBV6-3
J: TRBJ1-5
CDR3: CASSYSTVNQPQHF

V: TRBV5-4
J: TRBJ2-1
CDR3: CASSRTSNEQFF

V: TRBV12-3/TRBV12-4
J: TRBJ1-4
CDR3: CASQGGSNEKLFF

V: TRBV11-2
J: TRBJ1-1
CDR3: CASSTLSRGEYGMNTEAFF

V: TRBV7-2
J: TRBJ1-6
CDR3: CASSDQGGINSPLHF

V: TRBV19
J: TRBJ1-1
CDR3: CASQPRGRGTEAFF

V: TRBV7-9
J: TRBJ1-5
CDR3: CASSQEGGLLGWVNQPQHF

V: TRBV5-4
J: TRBJ2-3
CDR3: CASSSRGGYPDTQYF

V: TRBV6-1
J: TRBJ1-5
CDR3: CASSEWARNQPQHF

V: TRBV6-5
J: TRBJ1-2
CDR3: CASNSPGGYGYTF

V: TRBV3-1/TRBV3-2
J: TRBJ1-6
CDR3: CASRFQLNSPLHF

V: TRBV18
J: TRBJ1-5
CDR3: CASSPTQGLGNQPQHF

V: TRBV6-1
J: TRBJ2-3
CDR3: CASSEPAGGETDTQYF

V: TRBV6-2/TRBV6-3
J: TRBJ2-7
CDR3: CASSGQGGYYEQYF

V: TRBV13
J: TRBJ2-3
CDR3: CASSFLHPGLAGGPSTDTQYF

V: TRBV6-5
J: TRBJ1-2
CDR3: CASSRGADYGYTF

V: TRBV4-3
J: TRBJ2-7
CDR3: CASSLALQGTYEQYF

V: TRBV2
J: TRBJ1-3
CDR3: CASRPGTGVGNTIYF

V: TRBV5-8
J: TRBJ2-3
CDR3: CASSLGDIGTDTQYF

V: TRBV9
J: TRBJ1-5
CDR3: CASSRTGNQPQHF